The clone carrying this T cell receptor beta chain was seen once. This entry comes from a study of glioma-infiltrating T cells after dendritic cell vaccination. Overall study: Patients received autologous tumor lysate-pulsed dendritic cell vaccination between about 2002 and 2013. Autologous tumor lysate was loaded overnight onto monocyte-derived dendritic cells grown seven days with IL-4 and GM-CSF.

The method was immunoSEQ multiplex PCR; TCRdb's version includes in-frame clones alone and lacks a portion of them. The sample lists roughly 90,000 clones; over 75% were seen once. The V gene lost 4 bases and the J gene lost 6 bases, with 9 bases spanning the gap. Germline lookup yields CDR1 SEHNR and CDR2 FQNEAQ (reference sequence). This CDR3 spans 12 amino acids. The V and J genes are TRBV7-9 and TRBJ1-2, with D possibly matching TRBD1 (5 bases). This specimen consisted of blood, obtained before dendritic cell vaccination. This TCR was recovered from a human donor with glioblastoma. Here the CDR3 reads CASSSGSDGYTF. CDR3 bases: TGTGCCAGCAGCTCAGGGTCGGATGGCTACACCTTC.